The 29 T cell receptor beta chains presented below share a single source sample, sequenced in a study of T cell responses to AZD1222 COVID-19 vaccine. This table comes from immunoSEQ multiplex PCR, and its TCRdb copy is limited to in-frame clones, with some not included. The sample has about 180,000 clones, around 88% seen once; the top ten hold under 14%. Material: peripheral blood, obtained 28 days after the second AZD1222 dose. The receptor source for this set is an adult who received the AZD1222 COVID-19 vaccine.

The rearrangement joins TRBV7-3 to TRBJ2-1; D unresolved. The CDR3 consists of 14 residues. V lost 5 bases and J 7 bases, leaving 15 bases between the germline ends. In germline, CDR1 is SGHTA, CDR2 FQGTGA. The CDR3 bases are TGTGCCAGCAGCCAAGGGCAGTACGGGAATGAGCAGTTCTTC. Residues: CASSQGQYGNEQFF.

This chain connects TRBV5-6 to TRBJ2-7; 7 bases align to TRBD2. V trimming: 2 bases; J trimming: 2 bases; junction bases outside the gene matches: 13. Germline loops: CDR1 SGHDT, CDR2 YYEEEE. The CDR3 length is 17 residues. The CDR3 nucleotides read TGTGCCAGCAGCTTAGTCGATCGGCTAGCGGTGGCCTACGAGCAGTACTTC. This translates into CASSLVDRLAVAYEQYF.

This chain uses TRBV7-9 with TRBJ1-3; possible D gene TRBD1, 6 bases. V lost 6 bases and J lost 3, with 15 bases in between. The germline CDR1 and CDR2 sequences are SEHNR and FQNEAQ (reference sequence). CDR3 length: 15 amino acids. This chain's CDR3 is CASSLGGAGGNTIYF. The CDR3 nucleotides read TGTGCCAGCAGTCTGGGGGGCGCGGGTGGAAACACCATATATTTT.

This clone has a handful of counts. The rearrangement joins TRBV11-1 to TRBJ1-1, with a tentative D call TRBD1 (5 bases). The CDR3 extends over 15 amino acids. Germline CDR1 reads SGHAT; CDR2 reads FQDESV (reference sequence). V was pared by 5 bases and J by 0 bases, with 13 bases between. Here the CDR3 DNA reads TGTGCCAGCAGCCCCCGGGGACCCTTGAACACTGAAGCTTTCTTT. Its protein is CASSPRGPLNTEAFF.

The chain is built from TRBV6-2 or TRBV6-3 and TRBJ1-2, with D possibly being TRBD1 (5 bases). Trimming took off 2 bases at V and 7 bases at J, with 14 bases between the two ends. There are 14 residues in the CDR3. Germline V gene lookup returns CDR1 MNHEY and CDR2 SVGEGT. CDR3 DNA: TGTGCCAGCAGTTACGCCGGCCGGGACCCTGGCTACACCTTC. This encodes CASSYAGRDPGYTF.

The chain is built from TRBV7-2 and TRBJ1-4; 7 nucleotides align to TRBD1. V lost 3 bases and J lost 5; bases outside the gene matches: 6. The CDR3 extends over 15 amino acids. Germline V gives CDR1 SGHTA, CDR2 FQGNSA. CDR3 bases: TGTGCCAGCAGCTTGGTACAGGGGCGGAATGAAAAACTGTTTTTT. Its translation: CASSLVQGRNEKLFF.

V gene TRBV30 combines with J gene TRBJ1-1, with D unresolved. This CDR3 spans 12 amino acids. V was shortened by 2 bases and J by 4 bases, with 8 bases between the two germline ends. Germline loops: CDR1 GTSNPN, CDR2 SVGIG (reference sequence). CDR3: CAWSSPATEAFF. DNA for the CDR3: TGTGCCTGGAGTTCTCCGGCCACTGAAGCTTTCTTT.

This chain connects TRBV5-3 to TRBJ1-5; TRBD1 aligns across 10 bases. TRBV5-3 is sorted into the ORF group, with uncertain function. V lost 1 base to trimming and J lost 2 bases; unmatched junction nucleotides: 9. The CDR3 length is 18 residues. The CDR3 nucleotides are TGTGCCAGAAGCTTGAGGGACAGGGGAAGAGTTTGCAATCAGCCCCAGCATTTT. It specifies CARSLRDRGRVCNQPQHF.

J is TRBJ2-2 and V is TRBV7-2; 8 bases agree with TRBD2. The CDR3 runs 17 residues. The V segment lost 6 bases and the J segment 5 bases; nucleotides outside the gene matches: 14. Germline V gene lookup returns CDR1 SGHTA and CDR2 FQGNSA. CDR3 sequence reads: CASRAGPAGGRTGELFF. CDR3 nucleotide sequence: TGTGCCAGCAGAGCGGGCCCGGCGGGGGGCAGGACCGGGGAGCTGTTTTTT.

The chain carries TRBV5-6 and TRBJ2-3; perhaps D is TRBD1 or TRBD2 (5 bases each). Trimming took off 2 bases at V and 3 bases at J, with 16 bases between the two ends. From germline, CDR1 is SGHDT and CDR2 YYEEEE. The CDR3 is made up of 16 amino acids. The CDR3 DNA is TGTGCCAGCAGCTTCGGGGCAGGGATTGTGACAGATACGCAGTATTTT. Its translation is CASSFGAGIVTDTQYF. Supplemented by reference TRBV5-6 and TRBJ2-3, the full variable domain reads DAGVTQSPTHLIKTRGQQVTLRCSPKSGHDTVSWYQQALGQGPQFIFQYYEEEERQRGNFPDRFSGHQFPNYSSELNVNALLLGDSALYLCASSFGAGIVTDTQYFGPGTRLTVL.

The CDR3 sequence: CASSLPNDRSYGYTF. The DNA for the CDR3 is TGCGCCAGCAGCCTACCCAATGACAGGTCTTATGGCTACACCTTC. The genes are TRBV5-1 and TRBJ1-2; D may be TRBD1 (6 bases). The length of the CDR3 is 15 residues. Deletions cut 4 bases from V and 5 bases from J, with 18 bases between. CDR1 is SGHRS and CDR2 is YFSETQ in the germline V gene.

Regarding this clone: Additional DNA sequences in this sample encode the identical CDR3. CDR3 region: CASSETGGSYEQYF. CDR3 sequence (DNA): TGTGCCAGCAGTGAGACAGGAGGCTCCTACGAGCAGTACTTC. This sequence joins TRBV6-1 and TRBJ2-7, with a tentative D call TRBD1 (6 bases). Germline V gene data show CDR1 as MNHNS and CDR2 as SASEGT. The length of the CDR3 is 14 residues. Deletions cut 3 bases from V and 0 bases from J, with 9 bases between.

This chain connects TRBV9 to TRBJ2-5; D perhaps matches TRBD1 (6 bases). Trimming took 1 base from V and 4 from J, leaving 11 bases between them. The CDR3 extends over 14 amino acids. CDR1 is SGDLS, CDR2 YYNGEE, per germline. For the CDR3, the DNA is TGTGCCAGCAGCGTAACAGGGCTCCGAGAGACCCAGTACTTC. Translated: CASSVTGLRETQYF.

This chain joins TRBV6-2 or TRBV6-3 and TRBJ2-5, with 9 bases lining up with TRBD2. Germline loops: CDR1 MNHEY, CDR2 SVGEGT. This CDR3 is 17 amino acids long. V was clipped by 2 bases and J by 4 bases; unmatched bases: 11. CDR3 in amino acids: CASSYEGPSGVGETQYF. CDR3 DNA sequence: TGTGCCAGCAGTTACGAGGGCCCTAGCGGGGTTGGAGAGACCCAGTACTTC.

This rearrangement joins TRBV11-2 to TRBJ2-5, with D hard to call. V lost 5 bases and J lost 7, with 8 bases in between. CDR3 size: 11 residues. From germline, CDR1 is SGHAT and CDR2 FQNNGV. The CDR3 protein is CASSPGRTQYF. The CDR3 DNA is TGTGCCAGCAGCCCCGGTCGGACCCAGTACTTC.

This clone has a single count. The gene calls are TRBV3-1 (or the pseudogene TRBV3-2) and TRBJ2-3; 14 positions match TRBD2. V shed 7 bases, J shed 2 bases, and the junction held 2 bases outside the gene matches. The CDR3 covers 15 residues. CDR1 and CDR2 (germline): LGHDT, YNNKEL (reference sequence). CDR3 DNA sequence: TGTGCCAGCAAGGGACTAGCGGGGGCCACAGATACGCAGTATTTT. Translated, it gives CASKGLAGATDTQYF.

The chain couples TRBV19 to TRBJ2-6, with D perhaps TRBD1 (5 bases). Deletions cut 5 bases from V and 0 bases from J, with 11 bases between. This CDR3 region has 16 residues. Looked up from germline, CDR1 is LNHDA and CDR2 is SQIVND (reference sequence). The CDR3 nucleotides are TGTGCCAGTAGTCGTGGGGCTCTCTCTGGGGCCAACGTCCTGACTTTC. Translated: CASSRGALSGANVLTF.

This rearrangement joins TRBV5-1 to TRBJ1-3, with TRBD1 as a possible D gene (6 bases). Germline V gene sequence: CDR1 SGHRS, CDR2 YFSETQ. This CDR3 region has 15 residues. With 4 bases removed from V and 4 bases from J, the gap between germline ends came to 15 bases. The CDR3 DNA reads TGCGCCAGCAGCCGAGGTGGGGGCGTGGGAAACACCATATATTTT. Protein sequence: CASSRGGGVGNTIYF. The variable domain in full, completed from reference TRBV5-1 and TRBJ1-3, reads KAGVTQTPRYLIKTRGQQVTLSCSPISGHRSVSWYQQTPGQGLQFLFEYFSETQRNKGNFPGRFSGRQFSNSRSEMNVSTLELGDSALYLCASSRGGGVGNTIYFGEGSWLTVV.

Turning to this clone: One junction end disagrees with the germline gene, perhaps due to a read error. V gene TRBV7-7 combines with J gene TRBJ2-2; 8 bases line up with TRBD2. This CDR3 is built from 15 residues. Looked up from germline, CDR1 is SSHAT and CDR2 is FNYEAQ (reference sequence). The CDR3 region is CASSPTSGGIGELFF. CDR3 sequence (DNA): TGTGCTAGCAGCCCGACCAGCGGGGGCATCGGGGAGCTGTTTTTT.

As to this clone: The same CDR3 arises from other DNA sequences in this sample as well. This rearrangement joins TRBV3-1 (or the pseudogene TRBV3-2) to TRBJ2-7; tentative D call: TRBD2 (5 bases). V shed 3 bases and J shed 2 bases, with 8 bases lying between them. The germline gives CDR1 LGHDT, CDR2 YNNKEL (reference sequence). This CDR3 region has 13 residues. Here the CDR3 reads CASSQGSAYEQYF. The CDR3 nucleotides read TGTGCCAGCAGCCAGGGGAGCGCCTACGAGCAGTACTTC.

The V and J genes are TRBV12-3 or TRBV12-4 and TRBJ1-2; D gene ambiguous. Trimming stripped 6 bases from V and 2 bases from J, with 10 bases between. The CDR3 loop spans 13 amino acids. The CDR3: CASSLSENYGYTF. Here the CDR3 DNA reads TGTGCCAGCAGCCTTTCGGAAAACTATGGCTACACCTTC.

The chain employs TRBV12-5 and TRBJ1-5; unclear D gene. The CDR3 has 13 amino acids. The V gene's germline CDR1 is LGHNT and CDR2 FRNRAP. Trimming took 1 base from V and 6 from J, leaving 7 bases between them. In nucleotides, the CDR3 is TGTGCTAGTGGTTTGGGGGTGACTCAGCCCCAGCATTTT. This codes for CASGLGVTQPQHF.

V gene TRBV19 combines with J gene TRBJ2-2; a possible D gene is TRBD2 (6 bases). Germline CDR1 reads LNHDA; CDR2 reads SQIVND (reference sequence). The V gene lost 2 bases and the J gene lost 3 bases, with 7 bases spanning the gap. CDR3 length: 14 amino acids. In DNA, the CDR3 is TGTGCCAGTAGTATAAGGAGGGACACCGGGGAGCTGTTTTTT. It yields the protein CASSIRRDTGELFF.

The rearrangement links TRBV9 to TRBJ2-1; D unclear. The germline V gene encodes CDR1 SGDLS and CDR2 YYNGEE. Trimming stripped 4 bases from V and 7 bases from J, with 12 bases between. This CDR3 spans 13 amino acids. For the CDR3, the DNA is TGTGCCAGCAGCCTAGACCAAGGAAATGAGCAGTTCTTC. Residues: CASSLDQGNEQFF. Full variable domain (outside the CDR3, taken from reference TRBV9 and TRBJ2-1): DSGVTQTPKHLITATGQRVTLRCSPRSGDLSVYWYQQSLDQGLQFLIQYYNGEERAKGNILERFSAQQFPDLHSELNLSSLELGDSALYFCASSLDQGNEQFFGPGTRLTVL.

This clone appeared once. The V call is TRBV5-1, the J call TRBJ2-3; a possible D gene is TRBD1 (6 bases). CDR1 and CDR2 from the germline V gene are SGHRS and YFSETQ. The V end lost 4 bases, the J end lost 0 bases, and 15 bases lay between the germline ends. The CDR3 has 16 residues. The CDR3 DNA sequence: TGCGCCAGCAGCCAGCGACAGGCCTCCAGCACAGATACGCAGTATTTT. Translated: CASSQRQASSTDTQYF.

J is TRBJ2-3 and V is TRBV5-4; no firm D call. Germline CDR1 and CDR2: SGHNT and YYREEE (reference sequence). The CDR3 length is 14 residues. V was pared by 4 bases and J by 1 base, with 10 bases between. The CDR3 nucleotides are TGTGCCAGCAGCCCGGACCGAGGCACAGATACGCAGTATTTT. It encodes CASSPDRGTDTQYF.

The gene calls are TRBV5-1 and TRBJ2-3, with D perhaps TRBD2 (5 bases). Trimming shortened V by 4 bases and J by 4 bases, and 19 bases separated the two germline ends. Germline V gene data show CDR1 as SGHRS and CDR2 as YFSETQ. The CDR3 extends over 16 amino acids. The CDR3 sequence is CASSISGFPLADTQYF. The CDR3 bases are TGCGCCAGCAGCATTTCGGGATTTCCTCTCGCAGATACGCAGTATTTT.

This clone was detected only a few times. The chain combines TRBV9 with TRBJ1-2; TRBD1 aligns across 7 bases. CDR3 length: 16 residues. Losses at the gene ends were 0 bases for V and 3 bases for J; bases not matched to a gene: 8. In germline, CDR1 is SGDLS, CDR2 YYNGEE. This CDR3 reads CASSVALSGTDYGYTF. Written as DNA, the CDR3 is TGTGCCAGCAGCGTAGCTCTATCCGGGACAGACTATGGCTACACCTTC.

The CDR3 coding sequence is TGTGCCACCAGGGCCTGGACTAGCGGGGCACAAGAGACCCAGTACTTC. Translated, it gives CATRAWTSGAQETQYF. This chain connects TRBV24-1 to TRBJ2-5; TRBD2 agrees at 12 bases. CDR3 size: 16 residues. J was trimmed by 2 bases and V by 7 bases; bases with no gene match: 7. Germline CDR1 and CDR2: KGHDR and SFDVKD.